This entry describes one TCR beta chain. The data were taken from a study of T cells in Graves' hyperthyroidism and ophthalmopathy. Amplification of TCR beta CDR3 regions used RNA as the template. The study used the HTBI primer set for a first-round RT-PCR of the TCR CDR3. TCRdb called the multiplex PCR reads again in MiXCR, with one record for every CDR3 protein. The data hold hundreds of thousands of distinct CDR3 sequences, with over 35% observed a single time. Deletions cut 1 base from V and 2 bases from J, with 12 bases between. This CDR3 region has 15 residues. CDR1 is LGHNA, CDR2 YSLEER, per germline.

The sample was blood. This clonotype was obtained from a man aged 18 to 29 with Graves' hyperthyroidism. This chain joins TRBV4-3 and TRBJ2-7, with D possibly being TRBD1 or TRBD2 (5 bases each). The CDR3 sequence: CASSQAPGSAYEQYF. As DNA, the CDR3 is TGCGCCAGCAGCCAAGCCCCAGGGAGTGCCTACGAGCAGTACTTC.